This T cell receptor beta chain was found in a study of T cell responses to AZD1222 COVID-19 vaccine. Sequencing used immunoSEQ multiplex PCR; TCRdb keeps in-frame clones, though not all of them. The sample lists roughly 120,000 clones, approximately 90% occurring once. This clone was seen once. Sequences were derived from peripheral blood, sampled 28 days after the second AZD1222 dose. This TCR was recovered from an adult who received the AZD1222 COVID-19 vaccine.

CDR3 protein: CASSLNPGQRNTEAFF. The CDR3 nucleotides are TGTGCCAGCAGTTTGAACCCGGGACAGAGGAACACTGAAGCTTTCTTT. The chain is built from TRBV28 and TRBJ1-1, with TRBD1 matching 7 bases. Germline V gene data show CDR1 as MDHEN and CDR2 as SYDVKM. The CDR3 runs 16 residues. After removal of 3 bases from V and 1 base from J, the junction contained 8 bases not matched to a gene.